This T cell receptor beta chain was found in a study of graft-versus-host responses after intestinal transplantation. Across the whole study: Transplantation in recipients was multivisceral, liver-intestinal, or isolated intestinal. Every transplant recipient was induced with anti-thymocyte globulin, then maintained on tacrolimus and steroids for approximately three years.

Sequencing was performed with immunoSEQ multiplex PCR; in TCRdb, only in-frame clones are kept and a portion is missing. The sample has tens of thousands of clones; about 87% are singletons. V was trimmed by 2 bases and J by 6 bases, leaving 12 bases between them. Germline CDR1 and CDR2: KGHSH and LQKENI. The CDR3 spans 14 residues. Study results and limitations: GvH clones were identified in recipient marrow, with some first appearing in ileum or blood. Patients with graft-donor T cell macrochimerism had high graft-versus-host to host-versus-graft clonal ratios in allografts.

About this clone: Its antigen remains unidentified.

Sample: unstimulated CD4+ T cells sorted from spleen or lymph node cells, taken before transplant. This receptor was identified in a human donor who was the organ donor for an intestinal transplant. The J gene is TRBJ2-3, the V gene TRBV18; D is ambiguous. The CDR3 loop reads CASSPSDLWDTQYF. CDR3 nucleotide sequence: TGTGCCAGCTCACCAAGCGACCTTTGGGATACGCAGTATTTT.